The sequence of this T cell receptor (beta chain) was determined in a study of blood T cell repertoires in COVID-19. As for the study in general: Acute and convalescent COVID-19 specimens originated in the United States, Italy and Spain. PBMCs, B-cell-depleted T cells, or T cells were the source of the cDNA or gDNA that made up the material.

CDR3 size: 15 residues. Germline lookup yields CDR1 SGDLS and CDR2 YYNGEE. Trimming took off 0 bases at V and 0 bases at J, with 10 bases between the two ends. This clone has only one observation. In the original processing: Amplifying reference gene primers gave estimates of nucleated cell counts. Measured with immunoSEQ multiplex PCR; TCRdb has only the in-frame clones, and not every one. That table gives V, J and clone size, and the DNA gave D and trimming. Here the sample spans around 78,000 clones, over 70% being singletons. Sequencing used peripheral blood. The J gene is TRBJ2-7, the V gene TRBV9, with D possibly being TRBD1 (5 bases). The TCR was taken from a human donor in a cohort sampled during active COVID-19. The CDR3: CASSVGAGLSYEQYF. The CDR3 DNA reads TGTGCCAGCAGCGTAGGGGCAGGGCTCTCCTACGAGCAGTACTTC. Full variable domain (outside the CDR3, taken from reference TRBV9 and TRBJ2-7): DSGVTQTPKHLITATGQRVTLRCSPRSGDLSVYWYQQSLDQGLQFLIQYYNGEERAKGNILERFSAQQFPDLHSELNLSSLELGDSALYFCASSVGAGLSYEQYFGPGTRLTVT.